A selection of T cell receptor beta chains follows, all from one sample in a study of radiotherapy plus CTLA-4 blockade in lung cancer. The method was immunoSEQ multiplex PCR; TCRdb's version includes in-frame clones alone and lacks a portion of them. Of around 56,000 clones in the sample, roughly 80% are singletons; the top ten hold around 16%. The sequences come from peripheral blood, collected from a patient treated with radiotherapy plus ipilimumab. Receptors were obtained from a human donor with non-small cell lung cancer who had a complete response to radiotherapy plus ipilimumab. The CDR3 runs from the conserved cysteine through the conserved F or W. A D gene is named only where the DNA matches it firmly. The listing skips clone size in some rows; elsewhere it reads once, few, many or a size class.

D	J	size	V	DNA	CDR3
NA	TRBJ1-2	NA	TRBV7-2	TGTGCCAGCAGCTTACCGGAAAGGGGGTATAACTATGGCTACACCTTC	CASSLPERGYNYGYTF
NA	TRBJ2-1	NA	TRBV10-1	TGCGCCAGCAGTATCGGAGTTAACAATGAGCAGTTCTTC	CASSIGVNNEQFF
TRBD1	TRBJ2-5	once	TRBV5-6	TGTGCCAGCAGCTTCTGGACAGGTCAAGAGACCCAGTACTTC	CASSFWTGQETQYF
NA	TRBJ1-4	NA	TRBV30	TGTGCCTGGAAACGGGACTCGGGGGGTCGTGAAAAACTGTTTTTT	CAWKRDSGGREKLFF
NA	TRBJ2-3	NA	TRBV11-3	TGTGCCAGCAGCTTATTTAGCGGAACCACAGATACGCAGTATTTT	CASSLFSGTTDTQYF
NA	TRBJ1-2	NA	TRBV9	TGTGCCAGCAGCGTAGGCGGAGTTAACTATGGCTACACCTTC	CASSVGGVNYGYTF
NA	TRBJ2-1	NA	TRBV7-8	TGTGCCAGCAGCTTAGCTCAGGGTCGGAGGGCCCCGGTCTTC	CASSLAQGRRAPVF
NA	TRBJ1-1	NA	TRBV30	TGTGCCTGGAGTGTACGACAGATCACTGAAGCTTTCTTT	CAWSVRQITEAFF
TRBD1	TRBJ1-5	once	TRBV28	TGTGCCAGCATGGACAGGGGGCTGAATCAGCCCCAGCATTTT	CASMDRGLNQPQHF
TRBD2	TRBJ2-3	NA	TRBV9	TGTGCCAGCAGCGCCTCACTAGCGGGGACAGCAGATACGCAGTATTTT	CASSASLAGTADTQYF
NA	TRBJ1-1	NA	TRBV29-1	TGCAGCGTGTTAAACAGGATAAACACTGAAGCTTTCTTT	CSVLNRINTEAFF
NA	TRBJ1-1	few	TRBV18	TGTGCCAGCTCACCTAATCGACAGAACACTGAAGCTTTCTTT	CASSPNRQNTEAFF
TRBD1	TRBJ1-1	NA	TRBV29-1	TGCAGCGTTGGGACAGGGAACACTGAAGCTTTCTTT	CSVGTGNTEAFF
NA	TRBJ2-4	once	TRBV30	TGTGCCTGGAGTATAGGCGGAGCAGAAAACATTCAGTACTTC	CAWSIGGAENIQYF
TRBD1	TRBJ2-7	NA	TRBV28	TGTGCCAGCAAACGGACAGGACCCTACGAGCAGTACTTC	CASKRTGPYEQYF
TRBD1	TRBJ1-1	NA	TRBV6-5	TGTGCCAGCAGTCACCGGGACAGAACTGAAGCTTTCTTT	CASSHRDRTEAFF
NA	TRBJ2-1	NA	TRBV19	TGTGCCAGTAGTACCCTCACTAGTAGGGTTTACAATGAGCAGTTCTTC	CASSTLTSRVYNEQFF
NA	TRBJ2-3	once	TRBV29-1	TGCAGCGTCCCTCGTTCTACAGGTGGTTTGCAAACGCAGTATTTT	CSVPRSTGGLQTQYF
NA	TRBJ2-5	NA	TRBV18	TGTGCCAGCTCACCACCCGCGGGGAGGGAGACCCAGTACTTC	CASSPPAGRETQYF
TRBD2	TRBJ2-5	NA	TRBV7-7	TGTGCTAGCAGCTTACAGCGGGGGGCCCAAGAGACCCAGTACTTC	CASSLQRGAQETQYF
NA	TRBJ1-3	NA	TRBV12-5	TGTGCTAGTGGTGGCTCAGGGGAGACCATATATTTT	CASGGSGETIYF
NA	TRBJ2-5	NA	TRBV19	TGTGCCAGTAGTATAGTTTCCGGGGAGACCCAGTACTTC	CASSIVSGETQYF
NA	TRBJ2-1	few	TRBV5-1	TGCGCCAGCAGTTTTAGCGGCAGCTCCTACAATGAGCAGTTCTTC	CASSFSGSSYNEQFF
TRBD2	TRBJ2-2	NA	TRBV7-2	TGTGCCAGCAGCTGGGGGACTAGCGGGGGGGCAGGCACCGGGGAGCTGTTTTTT	CASSWGTSGGAGTGELFF
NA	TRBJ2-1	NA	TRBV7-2	TGTGCCAGCAGCTCCCCCGCGCGGGGAGCCTACAATGAGCAGTTCTTC	CASSSPARGAYNEQFF
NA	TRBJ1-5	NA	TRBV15	TGTGCCACCTGGGGAGGCCTTAGCAATCAGCCCCAGCATTTT	CATWGGLSNQPQHF